These 19 T cell receptor beta chains came from one sample sequenced in a study of CD8 T cells in ankylosing spondylitis. TCRdb re-called the 5' RACE reads with MiXCR, one entry per CDR3 protein. Here the sample spans around 210,000 distinct CDR3 sequences, approximately 8% being singletons. Sequencing used blood, either unsorted or a sorted T cell fraction (not recorded which). The receptor set was obtained from a female donor with ankylosing spondylitis or in good health (not recorded which).

This clonotype was recorded at least ten times. V and J are TRBV2 and TRBJ1-6; D unresolved. Between the trimmed V and J ends, which lost 8 bases and 0 bases, there was a span of 11 bases. Germline V gene lookup returns CDR1 SNHLY and CDR2 FYNNEI. There are 15 residues in the CDR3. CDR3 protein: CASFSASSYNSPLHF. CDR3 DNA: TGTGCCAGCTTCTCGGCCAGCTCCTATAATTCACCCCTCCACTTT.

The chain has TRBV30 and TRBJ2-1; D is unclear. The CDR3 totals 14 residues. V was trimmed by 3 bases and J by 7 bases, leaving 16 bases between them. The germline gives CDR1 GTSNPN, CDR2 SVGIG (reference sequence). Here the CDR3 DNA reads TGTGCCTGGAGCGAACTGTACGACGGTAATGAGCAGTTCTTC. Its protein product is CAWSELYDGNEQFF.

This clonotype has at least ten counts. The chain has TRBV7-8 and TRBJ2-3; 8 nucleotides match TRBD2. Trimming at V came to 4 bases and at J to 4 bases, leaving 16 bases not matched to a gene. CDR1 is SGHVS and CDR2 is FQNEAQ in the germline V gene. This CDR3 spans 18 amino acids. Here the CDR3 DNA reads TGTGCCAGCAGCTCCCCGGTGTGGGGGCGGGAGGAACCAGATACGCAGTATTTT. Encoded protein: CASSSPVWGREEPDTQYF.

This clonotype was counted ten times or more. This rearrangement joins TRBV10-3 to TRBJ2-5; D perhaps matches TRBD2 (7 bases). V gave up 3 bases and J gave up 4 bases, with 9 bases separating them. The CDR3 runs to 13 residues. Germline loops: CDR1 ENHRY, CDR2 SYGVKD. Here the CDR3 reads CAISEGGGETQYF. As DNA, the CDR3 is TGTGCCATCAGTGAAGGGGGGGGAGAGACCCAGTACTTC.

This clonotype was observed many times. CDR3 in DNA: TGTGCCAGCTCATCCCTTAGCGAGGCGGGTGAGCAGTTCTTC. Amino acids: CASSSLSEAGEQFF. This chain connects TRBV18 to TRBJ2-1, with D possibly matching TRBD2 (5 bases). The CDR3 covers 14 residues. The germline V gene has CDR1 KGHSH and CDR2 LQKENI. The V end was cut by 5 bases, the J end by 9 bases, with 17 bases between.

This clonotype came up many times. V and J are TRBV7-2 and TRBJ2-1, with 7 bases that match TRBD2. Germline CDR1 and CDR2: SGHTA and FQGNSA. The ends lost 3 bases at V and 12 bases at J; junction bases unmatched: 5. The CDR3 covers 12 residues. The CDR3 DNA reads as TGTGCCAGCAGCTTTGGGACTACGGCGCAGTTCTTC. This sequence encodes CASSFGTTAQFF.

This clonotype has just a few counts. The V and J genes are TRBV27 and TRBJ2-7, with D possibly TRBD2 on 5 matching bases. Trimming removed 5 bases from V and 2 bases from J, with 19 bases in between. Germline values: CDR1 MNHEY, CDR2 SMNVEV (reference sequence). This CDR3 contains 16 residues. CDR3 in amino acids: CASSTIPRRVTYEQYF. CDR3 DNA: TGTGCCAGCAGTACCATCCCCAGGCGGGTCACCTACGAGCAGTACTTC.

V and J are TRBV13 and TRBJ2-5; D not certain. Per the germline V gene, CDR1 is PRHDT and CDR2 is FYEKMQ (reference sequence). With 4 bases removed from V and 3 bases from J, the gap between germline ends came to 9 bases. The CDR3 spans 13 residues. Here the CDR3 DNA reads TGTGCCAGCAGCTCGATTGGCAAAGAGACCCAGTACTTC. It encodes CASSSIGKETQYF. Looking up the rest from reference TRBV13 and TRBJ2-5 gives the full variable domain: AAGVIQSPRHLIKEKRETATLKCYPIPRHDTVYWYQQGPGQDPQFLISFYEKMQSDKGSIPDRFSAQQFSDYHSELNMSSLELGDSALYFCASSSIGKETQYFGPGTRLLVL.

This clonotype was recorded many times. The chain joins TRBV24-1 to TRBJ2-5, with D possibly TRBD2 on 6 matching bases. The CDR3 is made up of 14 amino acids. Germline-derived CDR1 and CDR2 are KGHDR and SFDVKD. V was trimmed by 4 bases and J by 5 bases, leaving 13 bases between them. The CDR3 reads CATSEGGHEETQYF. The CDR3 coding sequence is TGTGCCACCAGTGAGGGGGGTCACGAGGAGACCCAGTACTTC.

This clonotype was counted only a few times. A clone one base away is much larger, so this may be a read error. The genes are TRBV29-1 and TRBJ2-7; D may be TRBD2 (5 bases). This CDR3 region has 12 residues. The V end lost 7 bases, the J end lost 5 bases, and 15 bases lay between the germline ends. Germline loops: CDR1 SQVTM, CDR2 ANQGSEA. CDR3 DNA sequence: TGCAGCGCCGAGGGTTCCGGGAACGAGCAGTACTTC. It yields the protein CSAEGSGNEQYF.

At least ten counts were recorded for this clonotype. The chain carries TRBV25-1 and TRBJ2-1; TRBD1 agrees at 9 bases. This CDR3 contains 15 residues. V dropped 4 bases and J dropped 1; count of bases not matched to a gene: 2. Germline V CDR1 and CDR2: MGHDK, SYGVNS. This CDR3 is CASSGGQGSYNEQFF. In nucleotides, the CDR3 is TGTGCCAGCAGTGGCGGACAGGGGTCCTACAATGAGCAGTTCTTC.

This clonotype was observed many times. The J gene is TRBJ2-7, the V gene TRBV6-5; no reliable D call. Germline V lookup: CDR1 MNHEY, CDR2 SVGAGI. The CDR3 consists of 14 residues. Between the trimmed V and J ends, which lost 2 bases and 5 bases, there was a span of 13 bases. This CDR3 reads CASSYNQGWDEQYF. The DNA for the CDR3 is TGTGCCAGCAGTTACAATCAAGGGTGGGACGAGCAGTACTTC.

This clonotype was counted many times. This rearrangement joins TRBV7-2 to TRBJ2-3; no clear D. Trimming removed 4 bases from V and 4 bases from J, with 15 bases in between. CDR1 is SGHTA and CDR2 is FQGNSA in the germline V gene. This CDR3 has 15 amino acids. The CDR3 bases are TGTGCCAGCAGCTCCCCGGTGAGGCCAGCAGATACGCAGTATTTT. Amino acid sequence: CASSSPVRPADTQYF.

This clonotype was seen at least ten times. This chain connects TRBV5-1 to TRBJ2-3, with TRBD1 matching over 10 bases. Germline CDR1 and CDR2: SGHRS and YFSETQ. J was trimmed by 3 bases and V by 2 bases; bases with no gene match: 3. The CDR3 contains 15 residues. The CDR3 region is CASSFDRGLTDTQYF. In DNA, the CDR3 is TGCGCCAGCAGCTTTGACAGGGGGCTTACAGATACGCAGTATTTT.

This clonotype has just a few counts. This rearrangement joins TRBV12-5 to TRBJ1-6; a weak D match, TRBD1 (6 bases). Germline loops: CDR1 LGHNT, CDR2 FRNRAP. There are 16 residues in the CDR3. V lost 0 bases and J lost 9, with 15 bases in between. The CDR3 coding sequence is TGTGCTAGTGGTTTGGTACTCGGACAGCTAACTTCACCCCTCCACTTT. Translated, it gives CASGLVLGQLTSPLHF.

As to this clonotype: Relative to the germline gene, one junction end is altered; a read error may explain this. The gene calls are TRBV29-1 and TRBJ2-7; TRBD1 might be the D (6 bases). This CDR3 region has 14 residues. The V gene's germline CDR1 is SQVTM and CDR2 ANQGSEA. The chain's CDR3 is CSVLWDINSYAQYF. The CDR3 DNA is TGCAGCGTCCTCTGGGACATCAACTCCTACGCGCAGTACTTC.

This clonotype occurred a few times. The CDR3 DNA reads TGTGCCTGGAGTGCAGACAGGGGAGGAAATGAGCAGTTCTTC. Translating gives CAWSADRGGNEQFF. The chain uses TRBV30 and TRBJ2-1; 8 nucleotides agree with TRBD1. Trimming removed 1 base from V and 7 bases from J; junction bases left unmatched: 6. Germline values: CDR1 GTSNPN, CDR2 SVGIG (reference sequence). The CDR3 runs 14 residues.

Ten or more counts support this clonotype. This chain joins TRBV27 and TRBJ1-1; 8 nucleotides align to TRBD1. This CDR3 has 19 amino acids. Germline values: CDR1 MNHEY, CDR2 SMNVEV (reference sequence). The V segment lost 5 bases and the J segment 1 base; nucleotides outside the gene matches: 18. CDR3 amino acids: CASSLNSGGAWSRNTEAFF. The CDR3 DNA reads as TGTGCCAGCAGTCTTAATTCAGGGGGCGCATGGTCTCGGAACACTGAAGCTTTCTTT.

This clonotype was seen at least ten times. The genes are TRBV5-1 and TRBJ2-7; D gene unclear. With 0 bases removed from V and 6 bases from J, the gap between germline ends came to 13 bases. The CDR3 runs to 14 residues. The V gene's germline CDR1 is SGHRS and CDR2 YFSETQ. CDR3 in DNA: TGCGCCAGCAGCTTGGTCCCTCAGCCCCGCGAGCAGTACTTC. Amino acids: CASSLVPQPREQYF.